These T cell receptor beta chains were read from a single sample in a study of Tregs in tolerant kidney transplant recipients. TCRdb's copy holds only in-frame clones and misses some; the assay was immunoSEQ multiplex PCR. The sample includes 240,000 or so clones, about 80% of them seen just once. Sequencing used CD4+ T cells from blood. The receptors come from a human donor in good health. Each CDR3 is given without its conserved first and last residue.

v_call	cdr3_aa
TRBV27	ASSLGVWNTEAF
TRBV7-3	ASSLAVSSYNEQF
TRBV2	ASSERQGYEQY
TRBV14	ASSQVKRAGGETQY
TRBV2	ASSEPWTSYNEQF
TRBV6-5	ASRPGTGGVYGYT
TRBV5-4	ASSSGGGSNQPQH
TRBV30	AWDPGYDIEQY
TRBV15	ATSRVLDSSYEQY
TRBV7-2	ASSNRVYSNQPQH
TRBV15	ATSRGGDRLEQF
TRBV12-5	ASEGAGDQPQH
TRBV7-6	ASNRLWRGRVVAYNEQF
TRBV7-6	ASSPAGTTNTGELF
TRBV7-9	ASSPPPGAYTEAF
TRBV5-1	ASSSQGGSYEQY
TRBV18	ASSQRGLENQPQH
TRBV7-7	ASSLGGLAGSGELF
TRBV18	ASSPADRAAGNTIY
TRBV18	ASSGRRDWVETQY
TRBV5-1	ASSLAGSVYEQY
TRBV10-3	AISAQSGTLFQETQY
TRBV6-1	ASSVTTRSEKLF
TRBV7-9	ASSSPGLKTSPLH
TRBV7-3	ASSRGRNNEQY
TRBV18	ASSPEGIQRSNQPQH
TRBV25-1	ASSELDLNYNEQF
TRBV5-5	ASSSSYPGAYYGYT
TRBV7-2	ASSNQQGNTIY
TRBV6-1	ASSDRGLGGNQPQH
TRBV2	ASAWVGPDTQY
TRBV11-2	ASSLGGYNEQF
TRBV5-1	ASSLAVGSNGYT
TRBV6-1	ASSVAGTGSGNTIY
TRBV11-2	ASSFIRRGEQY
TRBV10-2	ASSESLWAGNTIY
TRBV10-3	AISADRATWPLF
TRBV9	ASAPGGWDNQPQH
TRBV19	ASSLSGTGVGTNEKLF
TRBV5-1	ASKTSGRVYTGELF
TRBV18	ASSPRGGRAYNEQF
TRBV7-9	ASSPVRDRGSGYT
TRBV25-1	ASSGQQGHGYT
TRBV4-1	ASSQDLIGAYGYT
TRBV6-5	ASSYSNRPYEQY
TRBV2	ASSETWLAKNIQY
TRBV6-5	ASNPAGTYEQY
TRBV21-1	ASAGQGVDQPQH